The 26 T cell receptor beta chains below were found in one sample sequenced in a study of neurological immune-mediated disorders (dated by TCRdb to about 2019). Library generation was performed with 5' RACE. Sequencing instrument: Illumina HiSeq 2500. TCRdb passed the public sequencing reads through fastp at Q25 and MiXCR, retaining productive beta sequences. Every distinct CDR3 protein forms one entry, paired with its most common genes and DNA. This sample gives tens of thousands of distinct CDR3 sequences in total; about 4% of them show up just once. Around 2% of the sample lies in the top ten. Sequencing was carried out using CD4+ T cells from blood. Receptors originate from a middle-aged woman with multiple sclerosis.

This clonotype has at least ten counts. V and J are TRBV5-1 and TRBJ2-7; D is possibly TRBD1 (6 bases). V was clipped by 3 bases and J by 1 base, with 17 bases between them. The germline gives CDR1 SGHRS, CDR2 YFSETQ. The CDR3 has 16 residues. DNA of the CDR3: TGCGCCAGCAGCTCCGACGGGACATCGCCTTCCTACGAGCAGTACTTC. Its translation is CASSSDGTSPSYEQYF.

This clonotype has at least ten counts. This chain joins TRBV6-6 and TRBJ1-5; the match to TRBD1 covers 9 bases. With V trimmed by 6 bases and J by 5 bases, 8 bases remained unmatched. The CDR3 length is 15 residues. Germline V lookup: CDR1 MNHNY, CDR2 SVGAGI (reference sequence). This CDR3 reads CASRENNRGHQPQHF. The DNA for the CDR3 is TGTGCCAGCAGAGAAAATAACAGGGGGCATCAGCCCCAGCATTTT.

This clonotype was counted ten times or more. The chain is built from TRBV27 and TRBJ2-3, with TRBD1 matching over 11 bases. J lost 9 bases, V lost 4 bases, and 12 bases had no gene match. The germline gives CDR1 MNHEY, CDR2 SMNVEV (reference sequence). This CDR3 is built from 16 residues. The CDR3 spells CASSSPRDRGGRTQYF. Here the CDR3 DNA reads TGTGCCAGCAGTTCCCCCCGGGACAGGGGGGGGAGGACGCAGTATTTT.

V is TRBV25-1 and J is TRBJ2-1; maybe TRBD2 (5 bases). In germline, CDR1 is MGHDK, CDR2 SYGVNS. Trimming shortened V by 4 bases and J by 2 bases, and 9 bases separated the two germline ends. CDR3 length equals 14 residues. CDR3 amino acids: CASSGTVTYNEQFF. CDR3 DNA sequence: TGTGCCAGCAGTGGGACTGTCACCTACAATGAGCAGTTCTTC.

The chain couples TRBV3-1 to TRBJ2-5, with 7 nucleotides matching TRBD1. Trimming at V came to 2 bases and at J to 1 base, leaving 7 bases not matched to a gene. Germline CDR1 is LGHDT and CDR2 is YNNKEL (reference sequence). The CDR3 runs to 16 residues. CDR3 amino acids: CASSQPFRTGQETQYF. CDR3 DNA sequence: TGTGCCAGCAGCCAACCTTTTCGGACAGGCCAAGAGACCCAGTACTTC.

At least ten counts were recorded for this clonotype. The chain couples TRBV5-1 to TRBJ2-7, with 7 bases lining up with TRBD1. The CDR3 is 18 amino acids. With 0 bases clipped from V and 3 bases from J, the junction kept 15 bases outside the gene matches. The germline CDR1 and CDR2 sequences are SGHRS and YFSETQ. The DNA of the CDR3 is TGCGCCAGCAGCTTGGGGCCGGGACAGCCTGGGGTGGACTACGAGCAGTACTTC. Residues: CASSLGPGQPGVDYEQYF.

This clonotype was recorded many times. The chain joins TRBV4-1 to TRBJ1-2; no reliable D call. The CDR3 is made up of 14 amino acids. V lost 0 bases, J lost 5 bases, and 10 bases lay in between. Germline CDR1 MGHRA, CDR2 YSYEKL. The CDR3 spells CASSQDLTPYGYTF. The CDR3 bases are TGCGCCAGCAGCCAAGATTTGACACCGTATGGCTACACCTTC.

This clonotype was recorded many times. The chain links TRBV5-1 to TRBJ2-7, with D unclear. In germline, CDR1 is SGHRS, CDR2 YFSETQ. The CDR3 length is 13 residues. Trimming stripped 4 bases from V and 2 bases from J, with 10 bases between. Here the CDR3 DNA reads TGCGCCAGCAGCCTAGAGACGACCTACGAGCAGTACTTC. This translates into CASSLETTYEQYF.

The chain links TRBV6-5 to TRBJ2-2; D is uncertain. Trimming cost V 8 bases and J 3 bases, with 13 bases left between them. This CDR3 is built from 14 residues. Germline CDR1 is MNHEY and CDR2 is SVGAGI. Here the CDR3 reads CASVRDRYTGELFF. The CDR3 nucleotides read TGTGCCAGCGTAAGGGATCGGTACACCGGGGAGCTGTTTTTT.

This clonotype has at least ten counts. CDR3 residues: CASRLPPPSRPAEQYF. The CDR3 nucleotides read TGTGCCAGCAGACTACCCCCCCCGTCCAGGCCCGCCGAGCAGTACTTC. The rearrangement joins TRBV12-3 or TRBV12-4 to TRBJ2-7, with no clear D. This CDR3 is 16 amino acids long. The V gene lost 6 bases and the J gene lost 6 bases, with 24 bases spanning the gap.

Many counts were recorded for this clonotype. The chain combines TRBV11-2 with TRBJ2-1; no definite D call. The germline V gene has CDR1 SGHAT and CDR2 FQNNGV. This CDR3 contains 15 residues. Trimming left V 0 bases short and J 6 bases short, with 12 bases between. The CDR3 nucleotides are TGTGCCAGCAGCTTAGATTCGGTCAGGACCAATGAGCAGTTCTTC. Protein sequence: CASSLDSVRTNEQFF.

This clonotype was counted many times. This chain links TRBV4-2 with TRBJ2-5; D uncertain. CDR3 length equals 12 residues. Trimming stripped 1 base from V and 5 bases from J, with 5 bases between. In germline, CDR1 is LGHNA, CDR2 YNFKEQ. Written as DNA, the CDR3 is TGTGCCAGCAGCCAAGTTTCGGAGACCCAGTACTTC. Amino acid sequence: CASSQVSETQYF.

This clonotype has just one count. The J gene is TRBJ1-3, the V gene TRBV6-6, with D maybe TRBD1 (5 bases). With 5 bases removed from V and 0 bases from J, the gap between germline ends came to 8 bases. The germline gives CDR1 MNHNY, CDR2 SVGAGI (reference sequence). This CDR3 region has 14 residues. For the CDR3, the DNA is TGTGCCAGCAGTCGGGGCTACTCTGGAAACACCATATATTTT. It translates to CASSRGYSGNTIYF.

Ten or more counts support this clonotype. CDR3 in amino acids: CSARDLAGGSDTQYF. CDR3 nucleotides: TGCAGTGCTAGAGATCTGGCGGGGGGGTCCGATACGCAGTATTTT. The V call is TRBV20-1, the J call TRBJ2-3; TRBD2 matches 9 bases. This CDR3 has 15 amino acids. Germline loops: CDR1 DFQATT, CDR2 SNEGSKA (reference sequence). V lost 0 bases and J lost 6; bases outside the gene matches: 7.

This clonotype was counted at least ten times. The chain carries TRBV3-1 and TRBJ1-1, with D hard to call. The CDR3 has 16 amino acids. The V end was cut by 0 bases, the J end by 3 bases, with 14 bases between. From germline, CDR1 is LGHDT and CDR2 YNNKEL (reference sequence). CDR3 nucleotide sequence: TGTGCCAGCAGCCAAGATCGGGGTGCGGCGGACACTGAAGCTTTCTTT. Its translation is CASSQDRGAADTEAFF.

This chain connects TRBV23-1 to TRBJ1-2, with 7 bases matching TRBD1. TRBV23-1 is marked as an open reading frame, function uncertain. After removal of 2 bases from V and 3 bases from J, the junction contained 3 bases not matched to a gene. This CDR3 region has 14 residues. For the CDR3, the DNA is TGCGCCAGCAGTCAACTTGGACAGGACTATGGCTACACCTTC. Translation: CASSQLGQDYGYTF.

The sample holds many counts of this clonotype. The V call is TRBV7-3, the J call TRBJ2-2; 11 bases line up with TRBD1. This CDR3 is built from 16 residues. Trimming took 5 bases from V and 5 from J; bases not matched to a gene: 7. CDR1 is SGHTA, CDR2 FQGTGA, per germline. The CDR3 loop reads CASSPPGTGGTGELFF. For the CDR3, the DNA is TGTGCCAGCAGCCCGCCCGGGACAGGGGGAACCGGGGAGCTGTTTTTT.

This clonotype has a count of ten or more. J is TRBJ1-4 and V is TRBV3-1; D gene ambiguous. Germline lookup yields CDR1 LGHDT and CDR2 YNNKEL (reference sequence). V was cut by 2 bases and J by 0 bases, with 10 bases left in between. CDR3 length equals 16 residues. The CDR3 here is CASSQISTTTNEKLFF. Here the CDR3 DNA reads TGTGCCAGCAGCCAAATTTCGACTACAACTAATGAAAAACTGTTTTTT.

This clonotype was seen ten or more times. V usage is TRBV15 and J usage is TRBJ1-2; maybe TRBD1 (5 bases). Germline V gene lookup returns CDR1 LNHNV and CDR2 YYDKDF (reference sequence). The CDR3 is made up of 14 amino acids. The V gene lost 0 bases and the J gene lost 7 bases, with 12 bases spanning the gap. The chain's CDR3 is CATSRDLLGLGYTF. In DNA form, the CDR3 reads TGTGCCACCAGCAGAGATCTATTGGGGCTTGGCTACACCTTC.

In this sample, this clonotype turned up many times. This chain uses TRBV5-1 with TRBJ2-1; the D is unclear. V was pared by 1 base and J by 6 bases, with 8 bases between. This CDR3 region has 13 residues. Germline CDR1 is SGHRS and CDR2 is YFSETQ. CDR3 residues: CASSLSGFNEQFF. The CDR3 coding sequence is TGCGCCAGCAGCTTGTCCGGGTTCAATGAGCAGTTCTTC.

This clonotype was seen repeatedly, ten times or more. The chain has TRBV27 and TRBJ1-1, with D perhaps matching TRBD1 (5 bases). Germline V gene data show CDR1 as MNHEY and CDR2 as SMNVEV (reference sequence). With 3 bases removed from V and 3 bases from J, the gap between germline ends came to 11 bases. The CDR3 is 14 amino acids. In nucleotides, the CDR3 is TGTGCCAGCAGTTTTCAGGGTACCCACACTGAAGCTTTCTTT. It specifies CASSFQGTHTEAFF.

Ten or more counts support this clonotype. The chain combines TRBV27 with TRBJ2-7, with 8 bases aligning to TRBD1. V gave up 6 bases and J gave up 1 base; unmatched junction bases: 5. Germline CDR1 and CDR2: MNHEY and SMNVEV (reference sequence). The CDR3 length is 14 residues. CDR3: CASRRGQGSYEQYF. Here the CDR3 DNA reads TGTGCCAGCAGGCGTGGACAGGGATCCTACGAGCAGTACTTC.

This clonotype was counted ten times or more. The chain carries TRBV24-1 and TRBJ2-5, with D hard to call. The germline CDR1 and CDR2 sequences are KGHDR and SFDVKD. The CDR3 covers 13 residues. Here the CDR3 DNA reads TGTGCGCACCGATCGGATTACCAAGAGACCCAGTACTTC. The encoded protein is CAHRSDYQETQYF.

This clonotype turned up a few times. The rearrangement joins TRBV20-1 to TRBJ1-6; perhaps TRBD1 as D (5 bases). The CDR3 runs 17 residues. V was shortened by 0 bases and J by 4 bases, with 16 bases between the two germline ends. Germline assignment: CDR1 DFQATT and CDR2 SNEGSKA (reference sequence). DNA of the CDR3: TGCAGTGCTAGAGATCTCCGCCAGGGAGTATATAATTCACCCCTCCACTTT. Translated: CSARDLRQGVYNSPLHF.

This clonotype showed up many times. The rearrangement links TRBV3-1 to TRBJ2-1; D may match TRBD1 or TRBD2 (5 bases each). Between the trimmed V and J ends, which lost 4 bases and 0 bases, there was a span of 16 bases. CDR3 length: 17 residues. CDR1 is LGHDT, CDR2 YNNKEL, per germline (reference sequence). The CDR3 loop reads CASSLLSGTSSYNEQFF. The CDR3 nucleotides are TGTGCCAGCAGCCTTTTGTCCGGGACCTCCTCCTACAATGAGCAGTTCTTC.

The table lists this clonotype with many counts. V and J are TRBV5-1 and TRBJ1-1; 7 positions match TRBD1. The germline CDR1 and CDR2 sequences are SGHRS and YFSETQ. V shed 4 bases and J 5 bases; nucleotides not matched to a gene: 11. The CDR3 has 15 amino acids. CDR3 protein: CASSLQTGRGTEAFF. In DNA form, the CDR3 reads TGCGCCAGCAGCCTCCAGACAGGGAGGGGTACTGAAGCTTTCTTT.